These 10 T cell receptor beta chains were all obtained from the same sample, sequenced in a study of CD4 and CD8 cells across lung adenocarcinoma regions. Each CDR3 protein is one row after TCRdb ran MiXCR on the PCR reads. The sample yields 18,000 or so distinct CDR3 sequences, around 53% seen once. The sample taken for sequencing was CD8+ T cells from the center of a lung tumor. These receptors were taken from a female donor with lung adenocarcinoma. The CD4 and CD8 labels of this study may be unreliable.

Only a few counts were recorded for this clonotype. V is TRBV6-5 and J is TRBJ1-2; weak D call: TRBD1 (5 bases). This CDR3 spans 15 amino acids. The V gene's germline CDR1 is MNHEY and CDR2 SVGAGI. V was shortened by 7 bases and J by 5 bases, with 20 bases between the two germline ends. CDR3 DNA sequence: TGTGCCAGCATTACTACCCCGGACACTGGGTATGGCTACACCTTC. Protein sequence: CASITTPDTGYGYTF.

The CDR3 DNA is TGTGCCAGCAGTTTACCGGGACAGGGAACCCACGAGCAGTACTTC. This codes for CASSLPGQGTHEQYF. This chain uses TRBV27 with TRBJ2-4; 9 bases match TRBD1. Gene TRBJ2-7 matches the end of the DNA better, so the J call may be wrong. The CDR3 totals 15 residues. Per the germline V gene, CDR1 is MNHEY and CDR2 is SMNVEV (reference sequence).

The chain has TRBV6-1 and TRBJ1-5; TRBD1 is a possible D gene (5 bases). Germline values: CDR1 MNHNS, CDR2 SASEGT. Trimming removed 2 bases from V and 4 bases from J, with 15 bases in between. This CDR3 contains 16 residues. CDR3 residues: CASSERQGAKNQPQHF. In DNA, the CDR3 is TGTGCCAGCAGTGAACGACAAGGGGCCAAAAATCAGCCCCAGCATTTT.

On this clonotype itself: The junction shows a germline mismatch at one end, possibly a read error. The chain combines TRBV6-5 with TRBJ2-5; TRBD2 is a possible D gene (5 bases). Germline V gene lookup returns CDR1 MNHEY and CDR2 SVGAGI. The CDR3 runs 15 residues. The CDR3 region has the DNA TGTGCCAGCAGTTACGGAGGCCGCGACCAAAAGACCCAGTACTTC. It is translated as CASSYGGRDQKTQYF.

The V and J genes are TRBV6-1 and TRBJ2-4; TRBD2 agrees at 15 bases. V gave up 5 bases and J gave up 12 bases; unmatched junction bases: 17. This CDR3 is built from 18 residues. Germline CDR1 MNHNS, CDR2 SASEGT. The CDR3: CASSRGLAGGCGKDTQYF. CDR3 coding DNA: TGTGCCAGCAGTCGCGGACTAGCGGGGGGGTGTGGCAAAGATACTCAGTACTTC.

With regard to this clonotype: One junction end does not reproduce the germline sequence, and a read error may be involved. V gene TRBV6-1 combines with J gene TRBJ2-3; a possible D gene is TRBD2 (7 bases). Germline V CDR1 and CDR2: MNHNS, SASEGT. The CDR3 has 16 residues. The CDR3 bases are TGTGCCAGCGGGGAAGGCGGGGGCAGTGCCACAGATACCCAGTATTTC. Translated, it gives CASGEGGGSATDTQYF.

The chain employs TRBV6-2 or TRBV6-3 and TRBJ1-2; 7 positions agree with TRBD1. The CDR3 extends over 14 amino acids. Germline lookup yields CDR1 MNHEY and CDR2 SVGEGT. V shed 6 bases, J shed 4 bases, and the junction held 8 bases outside the gene matches. The CDR3 nucleotides read TGTGCCAGCAGAAATCCGGGACAGAGCTATGGCTACACCTTC. It codes for CASRNPGQSYGYTF.

This chain connects TRBV6-1 to TRBJ2-5; maybe TRBD2 (5 bases). From germline, CDR1 is MNHNS and CDR2 SASEGT. The V gene lost 6 bases and the J gene lost 0 bases, with 17 bases spanning the gap. The CDR3 spans 16 residues. This CDR3 reads CASRAEANTYQETQYF. CDR3 in DNA: TGTGCCAGCAGGGCGGAGGCAAATACGTACCAAGAGACCCAGTACTTC.

V gene TRBV6-1 combines with J gene TRBJ2-5; unclear D gene. The germline V gene has CDR1 MNHNS and CDR2 SASEGT. The CDR3 is 13 amino acids. Trimming shortened V by 6 bases and J by 5 bases, and 13 bases separated the two germline ends. The CDR3 DNA reads TGTGCCAGCAGCGGGCCCCTAGGGGAGACCCAGTACTTC. Its protein is CASSGPLGETQYF.

The CDR3 DNA is TGTGCCAGCAGTCTACGGGGTGTGAACACAGGGACGCAGTATTTT. Its translation: CASSLRGVNTGTQYF. The J gene is TRBJ2-3, the V gene TRBV27, with D perhaps TRBD1 (6 bases). The V gene's germline CDR1 is MNHEY and CDR2 SMNVEV (reference sequence). The germline V and J ends were trimmed by 5 bases and 9 bases, with 21 bases remaining between them. The CDR3 is made up of 15 amino acids.